This TCR beta chain stems from a study of blood T cell repertoires in COVID-19. Overall study context: Spain, Italy and the United States supplied samples that represented acute and convalescent COVID-19.

Germline loops: CDR1 GTSNPN, CDR2 SVGIG (reference sequence). V gave up 4 bases and J gave up 4 bases, with 11 bases separating them. CDR3 size: 14 residues. This table comes from immunoSEQ multiplex PCR, and its TCRdb copy is limited to in-frame clones, with some not included. Counted here are under 250,000 clones, roughly 88% occurring once; the ten biggest clones make up 2.5% to 3.5%. V and J are TRBV30 and TRBJ2-6, with D perhaps matching TRBD1 (5 bases). Specimen: PBMCs or T cells enriched from blood (not recorded which). The sequence was collected from a woman aged 35 to 49 who had been exposed to COVID-19. The CDR3 DNA follows: TGTGCCTGGAACAGCAGGGCGGGGGCCAACGTCCTGACTTTC. Translating it yields CAWNSRAGANVLTF. Full variable domain (outside the CDR3, taken from reference TRBV30 and TRBJ2-6): SQTIHQWPATLVQPVGSPLSLECTVEGTSNPNLYWYRQAAGRGLQLLFYSVGIGQISSEVPQNLSASRPQDRQFILSSKKLLLSDSGFYLCAWNSRAGANVLTFGAGSRLTVL.